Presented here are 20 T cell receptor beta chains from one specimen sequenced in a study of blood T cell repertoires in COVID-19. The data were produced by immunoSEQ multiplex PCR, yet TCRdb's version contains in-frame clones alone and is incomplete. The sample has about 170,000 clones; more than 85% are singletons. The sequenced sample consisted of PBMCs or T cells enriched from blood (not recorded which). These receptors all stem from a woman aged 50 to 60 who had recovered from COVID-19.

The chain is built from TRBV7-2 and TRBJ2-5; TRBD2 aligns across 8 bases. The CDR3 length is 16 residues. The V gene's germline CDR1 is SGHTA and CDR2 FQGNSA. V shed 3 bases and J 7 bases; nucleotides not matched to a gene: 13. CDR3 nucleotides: TGTGCCAGCAGCTTGGACGGACTAGCTACCGGAGGGACCCAGTACTTC. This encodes CASSLDGLATGGTQYF.

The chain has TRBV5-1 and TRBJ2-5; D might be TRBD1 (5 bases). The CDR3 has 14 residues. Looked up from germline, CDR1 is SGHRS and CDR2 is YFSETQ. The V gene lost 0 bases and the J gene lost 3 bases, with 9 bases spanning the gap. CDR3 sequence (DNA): TGCGCCAGCAGCTTGGGACAGAGAAAAGAGACCCAGTACTTC. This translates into CASSLGQRKETQYF.

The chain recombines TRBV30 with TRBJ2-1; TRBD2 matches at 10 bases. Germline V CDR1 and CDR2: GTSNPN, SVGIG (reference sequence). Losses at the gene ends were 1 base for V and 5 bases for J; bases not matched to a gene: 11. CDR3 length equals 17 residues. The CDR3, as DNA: TGTGCCTGGAGTGGGGATAGCAGCGGGAGGGCGGACAATGAGCAGTTCTTC. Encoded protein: CAWSGDSSGRADNEQFF.

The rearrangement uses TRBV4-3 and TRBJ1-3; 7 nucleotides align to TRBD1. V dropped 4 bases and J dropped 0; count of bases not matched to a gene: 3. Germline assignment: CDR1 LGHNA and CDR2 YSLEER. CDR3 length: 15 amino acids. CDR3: CASSPGQSSGNTIYF. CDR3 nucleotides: TGCGCCAGCAGCCCGGGACAGAGCTCTGGAAACACCATATATTTT.

The DNA for the CDR3 is TGTGCCAGCAGCACGAGACAGGGAATTAATGAAAAACTGTTTTTT. This sequence encodes CASSTRQGINEKLFF. The rearrangement links TRBV5-6 to TRBJ1-4; TRBD1 matches at 7 bases. The junction had 7 bases not matched to a gene; V was cut back by 4 bases and J by 4 bases. CDR3 length: 15 residues. CDR1 is SGHDT and CDR2 is YYEEEE in the germline V gene.

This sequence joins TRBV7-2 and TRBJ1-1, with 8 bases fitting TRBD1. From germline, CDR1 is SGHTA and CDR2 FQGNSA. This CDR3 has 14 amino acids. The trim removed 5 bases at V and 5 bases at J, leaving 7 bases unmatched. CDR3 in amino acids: CASSPQGARTEAFF. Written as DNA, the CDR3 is TGTGCCAGCAGCCCTCAGGGGGCAAGGACTGAAGCTTTCTTT.

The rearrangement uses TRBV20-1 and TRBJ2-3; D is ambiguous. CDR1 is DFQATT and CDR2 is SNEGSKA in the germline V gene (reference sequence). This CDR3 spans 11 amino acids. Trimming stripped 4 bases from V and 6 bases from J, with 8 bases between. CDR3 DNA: TGCAGTGCTACCAGATCGGATACGCAGTATTTT. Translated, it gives CSATRSDTQYF.

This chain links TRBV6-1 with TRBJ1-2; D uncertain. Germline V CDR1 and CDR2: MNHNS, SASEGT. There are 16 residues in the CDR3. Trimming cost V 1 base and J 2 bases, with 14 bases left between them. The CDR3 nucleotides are TGTGCCAGCAGTGAAGGCCCCGGAGGGAGAAACTATGGCTACACCTTC. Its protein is CASSEGPGGRNYGYTF.

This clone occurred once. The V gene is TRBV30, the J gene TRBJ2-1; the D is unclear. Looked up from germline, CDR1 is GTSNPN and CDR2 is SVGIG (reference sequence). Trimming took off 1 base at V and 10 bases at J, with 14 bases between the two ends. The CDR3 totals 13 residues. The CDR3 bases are TGTGCCTGGAGTGGTTTGGCTAGAGGCGAGCAGTTCTTC. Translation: CAWSGLARGEQFF.

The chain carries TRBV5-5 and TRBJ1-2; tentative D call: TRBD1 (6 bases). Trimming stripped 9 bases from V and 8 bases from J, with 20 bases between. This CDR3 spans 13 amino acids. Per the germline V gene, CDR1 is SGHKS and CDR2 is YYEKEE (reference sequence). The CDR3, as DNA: TGTGCCACCGATACGGGATGGGACACCGGCTACACCTTC. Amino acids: CATDTGWDTGYTF.

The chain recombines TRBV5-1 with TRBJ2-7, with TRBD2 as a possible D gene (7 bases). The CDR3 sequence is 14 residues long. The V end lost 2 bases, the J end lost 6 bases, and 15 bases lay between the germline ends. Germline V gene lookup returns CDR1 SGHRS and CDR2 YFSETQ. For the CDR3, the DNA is TGCGCCAGCAGCTTAAAGGGGGGGATTGGCGAGCAGTACTTC. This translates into CASSLKGGIGEQYF. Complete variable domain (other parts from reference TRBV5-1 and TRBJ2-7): KAGVTQTPRYLIKTRGQQVTLSCSPISGHRSVSWYQQTPGQGLQFLFEYFSETQRNKGNFPGRFSGRQFSNSRSEMNVSTLELGDSALYLCASSLKGGIGEQYFGPGTRLTVT.

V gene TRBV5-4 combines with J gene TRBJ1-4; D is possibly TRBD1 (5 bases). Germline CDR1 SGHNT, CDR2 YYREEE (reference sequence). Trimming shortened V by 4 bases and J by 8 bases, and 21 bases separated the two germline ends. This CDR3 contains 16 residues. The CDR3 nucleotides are TGTGCCAGCAGCCAGCTGGGGGGAACGGTTCGAGAAAAACTGTTTTTT. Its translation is CASSQLGGTVREKLFF.

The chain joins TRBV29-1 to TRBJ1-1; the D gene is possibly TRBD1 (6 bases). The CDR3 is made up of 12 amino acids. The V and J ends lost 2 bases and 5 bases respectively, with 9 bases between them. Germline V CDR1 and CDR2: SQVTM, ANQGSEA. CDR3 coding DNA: TGCAGCGTTGAAAGGGGGTGGACTGAAGCTTTCTTT. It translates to CSVERGWTEAFF.

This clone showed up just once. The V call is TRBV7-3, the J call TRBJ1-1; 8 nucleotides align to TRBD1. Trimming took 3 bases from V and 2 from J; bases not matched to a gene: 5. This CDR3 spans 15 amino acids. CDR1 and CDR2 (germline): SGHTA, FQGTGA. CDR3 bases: TGTGCCAGCAGCTTTACAGGGGGGCCTAACACTGAAGCTTTCTTT. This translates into CASSFTGGPNTEAFF.

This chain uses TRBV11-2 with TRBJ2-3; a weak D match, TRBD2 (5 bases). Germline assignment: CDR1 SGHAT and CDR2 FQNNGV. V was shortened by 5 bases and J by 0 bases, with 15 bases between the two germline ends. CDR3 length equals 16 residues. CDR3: CASSPPGRGSTDTQYF. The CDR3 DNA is TGTGCCAGCAGCCCTCCAGGACGCGGGAGCACAGATACGCAGTATTTT. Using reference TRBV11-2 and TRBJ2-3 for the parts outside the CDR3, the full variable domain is EAGVAQSPRYKIIEKRQSVAFWCNPISGHATLYWYQQILGQGPKLLIQFQNNGVVDDSQLPKDRFSAERLKGVDSTLKIQPAKLEDSAVYLCASSPPGRGSTDTQYFGPGTRLTVL.

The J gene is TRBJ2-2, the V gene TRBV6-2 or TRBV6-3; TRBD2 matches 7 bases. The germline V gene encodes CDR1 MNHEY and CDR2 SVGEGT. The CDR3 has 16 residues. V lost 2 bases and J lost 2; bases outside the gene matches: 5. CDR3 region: CASSYPTSLNTGELFF. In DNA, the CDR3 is TGTGCCAGCAGTTACCCGACTAGCCTAAACACCGGGGAGCTGTTTTTT.

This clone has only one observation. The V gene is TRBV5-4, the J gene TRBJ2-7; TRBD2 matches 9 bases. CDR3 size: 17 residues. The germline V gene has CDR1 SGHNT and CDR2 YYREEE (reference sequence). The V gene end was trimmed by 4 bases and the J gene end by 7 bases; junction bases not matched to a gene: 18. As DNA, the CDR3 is TGTGCCAGCAGCAATGGCGGGGGACTAGCCGCCTTGGGAGAGCAGTACTTC. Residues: CASSNGGGLAALGEQYF.

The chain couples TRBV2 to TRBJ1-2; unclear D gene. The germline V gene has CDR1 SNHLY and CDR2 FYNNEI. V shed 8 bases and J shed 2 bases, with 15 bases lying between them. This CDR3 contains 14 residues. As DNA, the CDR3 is TGTGCCAGCCAATCCGAGGGAGGAAACTATGGCTACACCTTC. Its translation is CASQSEGGNYGYTF.

The CDR3 sequence is CASSPPISGYTDTQYF. The CDR3 nucleotides read TGTGCCAGCAGCCCCCCCATTAGCGGTTACACAGATACGCAGTATTTT. The V gene is TRBV5-6, the J gene TRBJ2-3; a possible D gene is TRBD2 (6 bases). Per the germline V gene, CDR1 is SGHDT and CDR2 is YYEEEE. V gave up 4 bases and J gave up 2 bases, with 17 bases separating them. The CDR3 is 16 amino acids.

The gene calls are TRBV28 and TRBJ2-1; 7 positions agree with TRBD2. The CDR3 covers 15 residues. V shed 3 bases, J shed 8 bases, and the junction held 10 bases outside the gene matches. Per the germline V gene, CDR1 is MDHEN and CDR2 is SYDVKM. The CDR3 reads CASSFDAGALDEQFF. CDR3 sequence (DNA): TGTGCCAGCAGTTTTGATGCGGGAGCGTTGGATGAGCAGTTCTTC.